What follows describes a single T cell receptor beta chain. This clonotype was seen ten or more times. Its antigen remains unidentified. The input lacks base qualities; no much larger clone sits a single base away. A case-control design nested within a healthcare worker cohort in London, UK, was used, with weekly nasopharyngeal swab PCR tests and blood sampling performed. Between 23 and 31 March 2020, the week of the UK lockdown, healthcare workers were enrolled and then followed up weekly for as long as 16 weeks. The data derive from a study of early T cells in non-severe SARS-CoV-2 infection (dated by TCRdb to the early 2020s). In terms of the full investigation: Bulk RNA from unsorted whole blood was used for TCR sequencing, so alpha and beta chains could not be paired.

The CDR3 contains 13 residues, cysteine and phenylalanine counted. Only CDR3 DNA remains: 39 bases, in frame from the first base. Between the V and J ends, shortened by 6 bases and 0 bases respectively, the junction contains 10 bases. Taken from the germline V gene, the CDR1 and CDR2 loops are SQVTM and ANQGSEA. The library came from 5' RACE. The sample was run on a NextSeq 500. In the TCR library protocol, unique molecular identifiers were attached to individual cDNA molecules to correct for PCR bias and sequencing error. Both TCR alpha and beta chains were sequenced, and tight co-correlation was observed between alpha and beta sequence abundances in each sample. Per the source publication's procedure: Decombinator V4 was used to annotate TCR sequences for V gene, J gene and CDR3. Expanded TCRs were defined as changing significantly between any two time points under a Poisson model with p below 0.0001. TCR abundances were normalised to the total number of TCRs sequenced per sample and expressed as counts per million. MAIT TCRs were defined by TRAV1-2 paired with TRAJ12, TRAJ20 or TRAJ33, and iNKT TCRs by TRAV10 paired with TRAJ18. VDJdb, accessed on 1 November 2021, was searched for TCRs annotated for CMV, EBV and SARS-CoV-2, and TCRs annotated for more than one antigen were excluded. In TCRdb, the public reads were trimmed at Q25 with fastp and aligned with MiXCR, with productive beta chains retained. A single entry per CDR3 protein holds the most common genes and DNA from its merged rows. These V and J calls rely on TCRdb rather than the paper's analysis. The sample yields 35,000 to 55,000 distinct CDR3 sequences; about 6.5% were counted once. Clones ranked in the top ten supply 20% to 25% of the sample.

What the authors observed across the whole study: VDJdb matching was skewed toward anti-spike CD8 responses, so virus-specific expansions were likely underestimated and private and CD4 specificities were missed.

The chain is assembled from TRBV29-1 and TRBJ2-3; the D gene could be either TRBD1 or TRBD2, each agreeing at 5 bases. Sequencing was performed on whole blood, taken at baseline. The sequence derives from an adult who was a healthcare worker with PCR-confirmed SARS-CoV-2 infection or an uninfected control (not recorded which). The DNA reads as follows: TGCAGCGTGGGGGACCTCAGCACAGATACGCAGTATTTT. This sequence encodes CSVGDLSTDTQYF.